This T cell receptor beta chain was observed in a study of T cells in localized non-small cell lung cancer. General study points: Uninvolved neighboring lung showed the greatest T cell clonality, exceeding tumor. Overall survival was longer when the density of T cells in the blood was higher. Researchers found a median around 58 of the top 100 tumor clones in adjacent lung.

In germline, CDR1 is LNHNV, CDR2 YYDKDF (reference sequence). V shed 4 bases and J shed 0 bases, with 6 bases lying between them. The CDR3 has 13 residues. Here immunoSEQ multiplex PCR was the method, and the copy in TCRdb shows in-frame clones only, minus some. The sample has tens of thousands of clones, approximately 84% seen once. Of note for this clone: Its specificity is not known.

The specimen was peripheral blood, collected before any cancer treatment. This sequence joins TRBV15 and TRBJ2-5; no clear D gene. This receptor was obtained from a female donor older than 55 with stage I lung adenocarcinoma. CDR3 in amino acids: CATSTEHQETQYF. DNA for the CDR3: TGTGCCACCAGCACGGAGCACCAAGAGACCCAGTACTTC. The whole variable domain, filled in from reference TRBV15 and TRBJ2-5, reads DAMVIQNPRYQVTQFGKPVTLSCSQTLNHNVMYWYQQKSSQAPKLLFHYYDKDFNNEADTPDNFQSRRPNTSFCFLDIRSPGLGDTAMYLCATSTEHQETQYFGPGTRLLVL.